These 18 T cell receptor beta chains were sequenced from one sample in a study of Tregs in tolerant kidney transplant recipients. Related graft donors supplied nonmyeloablative bone marrow transplants, and mixed chimerism was transient. Profiled with immunoSEQ multiplex PCR; TCRdb holds only in-frame clones, not every one. The sample holds roughly 64,000 clones, around 87% seen once. Sequenced material: CD4+ T cells from blood (PBMCs), taken 6 months after the transplant. The receptors come from a human patient who received a combined kidney and bone marrow transplant. Some T cells may arise from the graft donor.

This clone was seen only once. This chain links TRBV14 with TRBJ2-1; 11 nucleotides line up with TRBD2. Germline V gene sequence: CDR1 SGHDN, CDR2 FVKESK. The J segment lost 3 bases and the V segment lost 6 bases, leaving 4 bases of the junction unmatched. The CDR3 is 15 residues long. The CDR3 nucleotides read TGTGCCAGCAGTCGACTAGCGGGAAACTACAATGAGCAGTTCTTC. It is translated as CASSRLAGNYNEQFF.

This clone is medium-sized (0.01 to 0.1%). The chain combines TRBV19 with TRBJ1-6; D is perhaps TRBD1 (5 bases). Germline lookup yields CDR1 LNHDA and CDR2 SQIVND (reference sequence). CDR3 size: 15 residues. The V gene lost 5 bases and the J gene lost 5 bases, with 13 bases spanning the gap. The CDR3, as DNA: TGTGCCAGTAGTGTGCAGGGAGGGGATAATTCACCCCTCCACTTT. Translation: CASSVQGGDNSPLHF. Full variable domain (outside the CDR3, taken from reference TRBV19 and TRBJ1-6): DGGITQSPKYLFRKEGQNVTLSCEQNLNHDAMYWYRQDPGQGLRLIYYSQIVNDFQKGDIAEGYSVSREKKESFPLTVTSAQKNPTAFYLCASSVQGGDNSPLHFGNGTRLTVT.

The CDR3 loop reads CASSAGLAEYNEQFF. CDR3 nucleotides: TGTGCCAGCAGCGCGGGACTAGCGGAATACAATGAGCAGTTCTTC. The chain couples TRBV7-3 to TRBJ2-1; 11 nucleotides line up with TRBD2. The CDR3 runs 15 residues. CDR1 and CDR2 from the germline V gene are SGHTA and FQGTGA. V lost 5 bases and J lost 4; bases outside the gene matches: 4.

This chain connects TRBV27 to TRBJ2-2; 8 bases match TRBD2. Trimming at V came to 5 bases and at J to 7 bases, leaving 9 bases not matched to a gene. Germline loops: CDR1 MNHEY, CDR2 SMNVEV (reference sequence). The CDR3 spans 15 residues. The CDR3 protein is CASSLSGLVIGELFF. The CDR3 DNA reads as TGTGCCAGCAGTCTCTCGGGACTAGTAATCGGGGAGCTGTTTTTT.

The sample holds one count of this clone. The rearrangement uses TRBV9 and TRBJ2-1, with 11 positions matching TRBD2. The germline gives CDR1 SGDLS, CDR2 YYNGEE. This CDR3 has 14 amino acids. The J segment lost 4 bases and the V segment lost 3 bases, leaving 0 bases of the junction unmatched. CDR3 nucleotides: TGTGCCAGCAGCGGACTAGCGGGATACAATGAGCAGTTCTTC. It encodes CASSGLAGYNEQFF.

Notes on this clone: The sample contains more than one DNA sequence encoding this CDR3. V usage is TRBV4-1 and J usage is TRBJ1-6; D remains ambiguous. Germline loops: CDR1 MGHRA, CDR2 YSYEKL. This CDR3 region has 14 residues. The V end was cut by 4 bases, the J end by 8 bases, with 12 bases between. DNA for the CDR3: TGCGCCAGCAGCCGCGGGCCAGTGGATTCACCCCTCCACTTT. It codes for CASSRGPVDSPLHF.

This clone appeared a few times. The chain carries TRBV18 and TRBJ1-2, with 10 bases identical to TRBD1. The CDR3 extends over 14 amino acids. The V gene's germline CDR1 is KGHSH and CDR2 LQKENI. V dropped 4 bases and J dropped 6; count of bases not matched to a gene: 5. The CDR3 coding sequence is TGTGCCAGCTCACAGACAGGGGGCGTCGATGGCTACACCTTC. Its translation: CASSQTGGVDGYTF.

The CDR3 loop is CASSLNPRTSGKYEQYF. The CDR3 DNA is TGCGCCAGCAGCCTTAACCCAAGGACTAGCGGGAAATACGAGCAGTACTTC. This chain links TRBV5-1 with TRBJ2-7; 12 nucleotides match TRBD2. Germline CDR1 is SGHRS and CDR2 is YFSETQ. J lost 4 bases, V lost 4 bases, and 12 bases had no gene match. This CDR3 comprises 17 residues.

This rearrangement joins TRBV11-3 to TRBJ2-2; tentatively, D is TRBD2 (6 bases). CDR1 SGHNT and CDR2 YENEEA come from the germline V gene. The CDR3 contains 20 residues. The ends were cut back, 1 base at V and 7 bases at J, with 28 bases in the middle. For the CDR3, the DNA is TGTGCCAGCAGCTTAGGGGCAGGGTATTTGGCGGGGAGCGGTCTCGGGGAGCTGTTTTTT. Residues: CASSLGAGYLAGSGLGELFF.

The chain couples TRBV7-8 to TRBJ2-3; perhaps TRBD2 as D (6 bases). Germline V gives CDR1 SGHVS, CDR2 FQNEAQ. V was clipped by 4 bases and J by 2 bases, with 13 bases between them. CDR3 size: 15 residues. The CDR3 loop reads CASSSPTRSTDTQYF. In DNA, the CDR3 is TGTGCCAGCAGCTCTCCGACTAGATCCACAGATACGCAGTATTTT.

A few counts support this clone. This chain connects TRBV19 to TRBJ2-1; tentative D call: TRBD1 (6 bases). This CDR3 has 13 residues. V was pared by 2 bases and J by 7 bases, with 9 bases between. The germline gives CDR1 LNHDA, CDR2 SQIVND (reference sequence). The CDR3 spells CASSINRENEQFF. DNA for the CDR3: TGTGCCAGTAGTATAAACAGGGAAAATGAGCAGTTCTTC.

This clone appeared a few times. The V call is TRBV7-2, the J call TRBJ1-3; no definite D call. Deletions cut 4 bases from V and 1 base from J, with 11 bases between. This CDR3 comprises 15 residues. Germline V gene lookup returns CDR1 SGHTA and CDR2 FQGNSA. CDR3 amino acids: CASSSQSGSGNTIYF. CDR3 coding DNA: TGTGCCAGCAGCTCCCAGAGCGGGTCTGGAAACACCATATATTTT.

The chain employs TRBV6-4 and TRBJ1-5; 8 bases line up with TRBD1. The trim removed 2 bases at V and 2 bases at J, leaving 11 bases unmatched. The germline CDR1 and CDR2 sequences are MRHNA and SNTAGT. The length of the CDR3 is 18 residues. For the CDR3, the DNA is TGTGCCAGCAGTGACCCGACCAGGGGGCCTTGGGGCAATCAGCCCCAGCATTTT. This sequence encodes CASSDPTRGPWGNQPQHF.

The rearrangement joins TRBV9 to TRBJ2-5; the match to TRBD1 covers 8 bases. The J call is in doubt because the DNA end fits TRBJ2-7 better. The CDR3 is made up of 19 amino acids. Germline values: CDR1 SGDLS, CDR2 YYNGEE. The CDR3 sequence is CASSVASGQDRLALYEQYF. DNA for the CDR3: TGTGCCAGCAGCGTAGCTTCGGGACAGGACAGGTTAGCCCTCTACGAGCAGTACTTC.

The count of this clone is one. The V and J genes are TRBV4-3 and TRBJ2-1, with 8 bases fitting TRBD2. Germline-derived CDR1 and CDR2 are LGHNA and YSLEER. This CDR3 is built from 17 residues. After removal of 1 base from V and 4 bases from J, the junction contained 9 bases not matched to a gene. The CDR3 is CASSQVRGSGVYNEQFF. The CDR3 coding sequence is TGCGCCAGCAGCCAAGTACGAGGTAGCGGGGTATACAATGAGCAGTTCTTC.

CDR3 loop: CASSPKDGTGVYGYTF. CDR3 DNA: TGCGCCAGCAGCCCGAAGGATGGGACAGGGGTCTATGGCTACACCTTC. The chain joins TRBV4-3 to TRBJ1-2; the match to TRBD1 covers 10 bases. V gave up 4 bases and J gave up 4 bases; unmatched junction bases: 9. The CDR3 runs to 16 residues. Germline V gene sequence: CDR1 LGHNA, CDR2 YSLEER.

The rearrangement joins TRBV29-1 to TRBJ2-1, with 10 bases matching TRBD2. Per the germline V gene, CDR1 is SQVTM and CDR2 is ANQGSEA. The CDR3 has 13 amino acids. Losses at the gene ends were 4 bases for V and 9 bases for J; bases not matched to a gene: 6. The CDR3 DNA reads as TGCAGCGTTGCAGCGGGAGGGCCGAGTGAGCAGTTCTTC. Protein sequence: CSVAAGGPSEQFF.

The rearrangement joins TRBV7-2 to TRBJ1-2; 7 bases map to TRBD1. The CDR3 sequence is 14 residues long. The J segment lost 4 bases and the V segment lost 5 bases, leaving 7 bases of the junction unmatched. Germline-derived CDR1 and CDR2 are SGHTA and FQGNSA. CDR3 loop: CASSRQGIAYGYTF. In DNA form, the CDR3 reads TGTGCCAGCAGCCGACAGGGAATTGCCTATGGCTACACCTTC.